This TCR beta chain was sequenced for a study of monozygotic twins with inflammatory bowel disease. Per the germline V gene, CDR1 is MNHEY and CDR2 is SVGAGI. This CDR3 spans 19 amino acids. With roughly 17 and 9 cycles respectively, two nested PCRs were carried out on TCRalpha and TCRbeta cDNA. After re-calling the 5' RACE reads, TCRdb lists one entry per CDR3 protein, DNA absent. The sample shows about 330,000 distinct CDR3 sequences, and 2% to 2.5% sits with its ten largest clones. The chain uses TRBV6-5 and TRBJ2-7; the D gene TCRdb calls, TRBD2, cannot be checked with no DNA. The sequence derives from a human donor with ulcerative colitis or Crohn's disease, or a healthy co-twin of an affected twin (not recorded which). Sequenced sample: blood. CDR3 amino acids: CASSYFLYRTSGAIYEQYF.